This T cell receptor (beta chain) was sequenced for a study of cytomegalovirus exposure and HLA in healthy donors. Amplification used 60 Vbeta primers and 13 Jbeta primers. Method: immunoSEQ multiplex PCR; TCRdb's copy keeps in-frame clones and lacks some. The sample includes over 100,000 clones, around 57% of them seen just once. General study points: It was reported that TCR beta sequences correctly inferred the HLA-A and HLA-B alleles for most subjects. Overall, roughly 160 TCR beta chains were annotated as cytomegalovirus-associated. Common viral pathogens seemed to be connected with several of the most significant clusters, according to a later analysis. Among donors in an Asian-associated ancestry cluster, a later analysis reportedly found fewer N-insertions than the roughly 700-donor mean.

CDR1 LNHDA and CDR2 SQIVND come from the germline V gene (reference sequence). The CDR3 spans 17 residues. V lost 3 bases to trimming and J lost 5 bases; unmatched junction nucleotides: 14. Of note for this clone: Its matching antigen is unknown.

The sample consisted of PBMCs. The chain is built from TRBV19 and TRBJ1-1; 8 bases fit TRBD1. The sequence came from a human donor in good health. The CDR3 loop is CASSIPPGTGFGTEAFF. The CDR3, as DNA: TGTGCCAGTAGTATCCCCCCCGGGACAGGTTTTGGAACTGAAGCTTTCTTT.